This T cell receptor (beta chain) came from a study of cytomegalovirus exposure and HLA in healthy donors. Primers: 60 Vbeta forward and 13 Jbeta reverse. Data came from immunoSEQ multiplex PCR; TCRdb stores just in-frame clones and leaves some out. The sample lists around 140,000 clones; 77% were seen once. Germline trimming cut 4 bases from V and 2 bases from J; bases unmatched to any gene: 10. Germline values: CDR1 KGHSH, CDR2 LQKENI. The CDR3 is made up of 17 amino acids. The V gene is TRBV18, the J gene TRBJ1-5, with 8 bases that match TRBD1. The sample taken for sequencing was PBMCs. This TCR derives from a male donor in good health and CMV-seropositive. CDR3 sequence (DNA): TGTGCCAGCTCACTAACTGGACAGGGCCTGGGCAATCAGCCCCAGCATTTT. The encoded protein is CASSLTGQGLGNQPQHF.